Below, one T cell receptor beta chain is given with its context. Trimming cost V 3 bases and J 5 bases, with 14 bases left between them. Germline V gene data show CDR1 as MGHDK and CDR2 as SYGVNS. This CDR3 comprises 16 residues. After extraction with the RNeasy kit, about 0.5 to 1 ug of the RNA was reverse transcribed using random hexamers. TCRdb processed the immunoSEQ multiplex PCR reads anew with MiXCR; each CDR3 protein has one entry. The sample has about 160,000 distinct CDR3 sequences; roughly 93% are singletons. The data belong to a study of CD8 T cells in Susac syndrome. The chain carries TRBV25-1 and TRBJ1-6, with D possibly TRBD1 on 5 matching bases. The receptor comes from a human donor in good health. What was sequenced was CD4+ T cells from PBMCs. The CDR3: CASSEGKGVHNSPLHF. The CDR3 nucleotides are TGTGCCAGCAGTGAGGGGAAAGGGGTCCATAATTCACCCCTCCACTTT.